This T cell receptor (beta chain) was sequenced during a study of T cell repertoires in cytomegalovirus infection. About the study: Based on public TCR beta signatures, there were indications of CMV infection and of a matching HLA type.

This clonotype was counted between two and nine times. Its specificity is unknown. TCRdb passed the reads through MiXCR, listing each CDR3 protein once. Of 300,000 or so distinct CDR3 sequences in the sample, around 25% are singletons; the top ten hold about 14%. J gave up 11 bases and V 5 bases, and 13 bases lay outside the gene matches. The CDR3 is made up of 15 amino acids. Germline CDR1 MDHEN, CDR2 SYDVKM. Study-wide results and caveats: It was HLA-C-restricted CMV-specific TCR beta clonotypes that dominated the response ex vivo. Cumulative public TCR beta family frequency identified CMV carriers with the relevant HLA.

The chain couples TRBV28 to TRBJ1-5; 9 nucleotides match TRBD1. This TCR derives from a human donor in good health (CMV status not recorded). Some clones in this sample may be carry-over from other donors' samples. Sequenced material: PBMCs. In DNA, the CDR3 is TGTGCCAGCAGTCCCCCCTACAGGGGGCGTTTGGCCCAGCATTTT. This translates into CASSPPYRGRLAQHF.